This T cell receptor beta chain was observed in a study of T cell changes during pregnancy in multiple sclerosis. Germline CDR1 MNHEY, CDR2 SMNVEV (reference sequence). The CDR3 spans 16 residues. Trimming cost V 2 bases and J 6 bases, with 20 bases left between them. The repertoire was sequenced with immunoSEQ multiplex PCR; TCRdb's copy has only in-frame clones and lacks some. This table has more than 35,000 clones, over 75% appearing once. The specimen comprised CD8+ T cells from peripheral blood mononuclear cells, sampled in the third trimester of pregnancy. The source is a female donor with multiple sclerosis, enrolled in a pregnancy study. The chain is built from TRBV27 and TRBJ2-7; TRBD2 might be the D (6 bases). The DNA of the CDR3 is TGTGCCAGCAGTTTAGACCGGACTTTGAGCGGGCTCGAGCAGTACTTC. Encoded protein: CASSLDRTLSGLEQYF.